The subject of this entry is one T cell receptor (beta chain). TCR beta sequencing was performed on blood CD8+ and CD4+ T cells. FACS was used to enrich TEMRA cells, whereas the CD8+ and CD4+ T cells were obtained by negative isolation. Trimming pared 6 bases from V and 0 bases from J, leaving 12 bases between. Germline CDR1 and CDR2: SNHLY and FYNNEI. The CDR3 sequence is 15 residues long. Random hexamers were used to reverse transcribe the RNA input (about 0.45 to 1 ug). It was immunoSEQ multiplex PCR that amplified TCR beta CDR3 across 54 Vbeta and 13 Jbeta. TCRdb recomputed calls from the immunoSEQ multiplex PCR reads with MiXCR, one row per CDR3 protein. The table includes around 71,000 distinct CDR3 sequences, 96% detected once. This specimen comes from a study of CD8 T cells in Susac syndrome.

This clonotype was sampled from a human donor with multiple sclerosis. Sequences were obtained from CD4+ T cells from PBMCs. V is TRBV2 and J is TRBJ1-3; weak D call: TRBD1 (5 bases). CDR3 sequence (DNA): TGTGCCAGCAGCGACGGACATAGCTCTGGAAACACCATATATTTT. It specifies CASSDGHSSGNTIYF. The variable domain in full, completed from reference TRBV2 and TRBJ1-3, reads EPEVTQTPSHQVTQMGQEVILRCVPISNHLYFYWYRQILGQKVEFLVSFYNNEISEKSEIFDDQFSVERPDGSNFTLKIRSTKLEDSAMYFCASSDGHSSGNTIYFGEGSWLTVV.